This T cell receptor beta chain was recorded in a study of T cell responses to AZD1222 COVID-19 vaccine. Findings of the study overall: Donors were chiefly white British, with a greater number of females, and clonal diversity was perhaps underestimated.

Sequencing was performed with immunoSEQ multiplex PCR; in TCRdb, only in-frame clones are kept and a portion is missing. The sample yields 90,000 to 150,000 clones, 80% to 95% seen once. The CDR3 has 14 residues. Deletions cut 0 bases from V and 6 bases from J, with 12 bases between. The germline V gene has CDR1 SGHAT and CDR2 FQNNGV. Of note for this clone: The antigen is not known.

This clonotype originated in an adult who received the AZD1222 COVID-19 vaccine. The chain is built from TRBV11-2 and TRBJ2-7, with TRBD1 as a possible D gene (5 bases). This material consisted of peripheral blood, taken 28 days after the second AZD1222 dose. CDR3 sequence: CASSLESQAGEQYF. DNA of the CDR3: TGTGCCAGCAGCTTAGAATCACAGGCAGGCGAGCAGTACTTC.